This T cell receptor (beta chain) was sequenced during a study of OX40 agonist ivuxolimab in advanced cancers. Whole-study context: Patients enrolled in dose escalation were diagnosed with hepatocellular carcinoma, melanoma, renal cell or head and neck cancer. Partial responses were achieved by three patients: one hepatocellular carcinoma, two cutaneous melanoma. Whole-study results and caveats: Among the lowest peripheral clonal expansion occurred in 0.1-3.0 mg/kg partial responders. CD4+ T cells averaged fewer expanded clones than CD8+ T cells.

The assay was immunoSEQ multiplex PCR, and TCRdb's table has in-frame clones only and misses some. Of about 73,000 clones in the sample, roughly 86% are singletons; the top ten hold less than 0.9%. As concerns this clone: Its antigen is undetermined.

The germline V gene has CDR1 GTSNPN and CDR2 SVGIG (reference sequence). The V end lost 3 bases, the J end lost 1 base, and 4 bases lay between the germline ends. The CDR3 length is 12 residues. The sequences come from CD4+ or CD8+ T cells sorted from blood, collected in a trial of the OX40 agonist ivuxolimab. This TCR derives from an adult with an advanced solid tumor such as melanoma, head and neck, liver or kidney cancer. The chain combines TRBV30 with TRBJ1-3; D gene uncertain. The CDR3, as DNA: TGTGCCTGGAGAGGATCTGGAAACACCATATATTTT. It is translated as CAWRGSGNTIYF.